The 6 T cell receptor beta chains below come from one sample, sequenced in a study of T-cell memory formation after mild COVID-19. Each CDR3 protein gets one entry after TCRdb re-called the 5' RACE reads with MiXCR. In the table there are approximately 300,000 distinct CDR3 sequences, about 16% of which are singletons. The sequenced sample was PBMCs or a T cell subset sorted from them (not recorded which). These receptors all stem from a man in his late teens or twenties who had mild COVID-19 (a few samples of this study predate the infection). Cell type and time point are not known.

This clonotype has more than one count but fewer than ten. J is TRBJ2-5 and V is TRBV5-1, with D hard to call. CDR1 and CDR2 from the germline V gene are SGHRS and YFSETQ. V dropped 4 bases and J dropped 1 base, with 11 bases sitting between them. The CDR3 is made up of 14 amino acids. CDR3 region: CASSQDPAQETQYF. The CDR3 DNA follows: TGCGCCAGCAGCCAGGACCCTGCCCAAGAGACCCAGTACTTC.

V usage is TRBV28 and J usage is TRBJ1-3, with D unresolved. The CDR3 spans 14 residues. In germline, CDR1 is MDHEN, CDR2 SYDVKM. The germline V and J ends were trimmed by 10 bases and 0 bases, with 13 bases remaining between them. The chain's CDR3 is CAIRTDGSGNTIYF. The CDR3 region has the DNA TGTGCCATTCGGACGGACGGCTCTGGAAACACCATATATTTT.

This clonotype showed up just a few times. This chain links TRBV10-3 with TRBJ1-6, with a weak D call TRBD1 (6 bases). Germline V gene sequence: CDR1 ENHRY, CDR2 SYGVKD. The CDR3 covers 15 residues. V was clipped by 0 bases and J by 9 bases, with 12 bases between them. This chain's CDR3 is CAISESARGVSPLHF. The CDR3 DNA follows: TGTGCCATCAGTGAGTCGGCCAGGGGTGTTTCACCCCTCCACTTT.

This clonotype was recorded a few times. The CDR3 region has the DNA TGTGCCAGCAGCCCCGGACTGAGCAATGAAAAACTGTTTTTT. Amino acids: CASSPGLSNEKLFF. The V and J genes are TRBV6-5 and TRBJ1-4, with D hard to call. The CDR3 is made up of 14 amino acids. The V end was cut by 6 bases, the J end by 5 bases, with 13 bases between. Germline loops: CDR1 MNHEY, CDR2 SVGAGI.

The sample holds a few counts of this clonotype. CDR3 DNA: TGTGCCAGCAGCCAATACAGGGGGCGCACCGGGGAGCTGTTTTTT. Its protein product is CASSQYRGRTGELFF. The chain couples TRBV3-1 to TRBJ2-2; 9 nucleotides align to TRBD1. The trim removed 2 bases at V and 4 bases at J, leaving 2 bases unmatched. The CDR3 sequence is 15 residues long. Germline assignment: CDR1 LGHDT and CDR2 YNNKEL (reference sequence).

This clonotype showed up just a few times. V usage is TRBV10-3 and J usage is TRBJ1-1, with 7 bases matching TRBD1. In germline, CDR1 is ENHRY, CDR2 SYGVKD. The V segment lost 6 bases and the J segment 7 bases; nucleotides outside the gene matches: 5. The CDR3 is 12 residues long. CDR3 nucleotides: TGTGCCATCAGCGAGACAGGGCTTGAAGCTTTCTTT. The encoded protein is CAISETGLEAFF.